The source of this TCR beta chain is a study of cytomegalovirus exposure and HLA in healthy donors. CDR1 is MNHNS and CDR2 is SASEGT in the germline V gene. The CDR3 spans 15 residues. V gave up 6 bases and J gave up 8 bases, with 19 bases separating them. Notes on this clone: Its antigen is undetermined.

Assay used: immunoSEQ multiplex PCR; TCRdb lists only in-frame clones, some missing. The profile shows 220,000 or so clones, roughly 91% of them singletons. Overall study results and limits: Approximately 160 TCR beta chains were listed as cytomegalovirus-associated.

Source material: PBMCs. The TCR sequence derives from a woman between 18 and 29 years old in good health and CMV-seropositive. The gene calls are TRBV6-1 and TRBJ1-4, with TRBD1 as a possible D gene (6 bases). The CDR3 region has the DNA TGTGCCAGCAGGAGGGGAGGGGGAGGGGAGGAAAAACTGTTTTTT. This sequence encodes CASRRGGGGEEKLFF.